The source of this T cell receptor (beta chain) is a study of CD8+ T cells in alopecia areata. Whole-study context: For the treated group, dosing was oral tofacitinib at 5 to 10 mg twice daily. Treatment with tofacitinib (6 to 18 months) was followed by 6 months off drug. Study results and limitations: Scalp samples also yield sequences of resident alphabeta T cells from normal skin.

As the sequencing template, cDNA was produced by extracting RNA and reverse transcribing it. Method: immunoSEQ multiplex PCR; TCRdb's copy keeps in-frame clones and lacks some. The table lists more than 150,000 clones, around 55% of them singletons. Those with alopecia areata gave lesional scalp punch biopsies and peripheral blood. This clone showed up just a few times. The antigen remains undetermined. Sequencing was performed on CD8+ T cells sorted from blood, taken at week 0. The receptor was derived from a human donor with alopecia areata.

The CDR3 nucleotides are TGTGCCTGGGCCGGACGGGATAATTCACCCCTCCACTTT. This encodes CAWAGRDNSPLHF. The chain recombines TRBV30 with TRBJ1-6; no clear D gene. Germline CDR1 and CDR2: GTSNPN and SVGIG (reference sequence). V shed 5 bases and J shed 5 bases, with 10 bases lying between them. The CDR3 is 13 amino acids.